Below, one TCR beta chain is given with its context. The sample originates from a study of Ad26.COV2.S vaccination and SARS-CoV-2 variants. Assay: immunoSEQ multiplex PCR; the TCRdb copy retains only in-frame clones and omits some. The data show around 350,000 clones, roughly nine tenths seen once. Germline CDR1 is SGHRS and CDR2 is YFSETQ. The CDR3 is 17 residues long. Trimming cost V 2 bases and J 0 bases, with 15 bases left between them. This TCR was sampled from a human donor who had recovered from COVID-19. The chain joins TRBV5-1 to TRBJ2-4, with a weak D call TRBD2 (5 bases). The source material was peripheral blood, sampled after recovery from COVID-19. The DNA for the CDR3 is TGCGCCAGCAGCTTTAAAGACTATCAGCTAGCCAAAAACATTCAGTACTTC. This codes for CASSFKDYQLAKNIQYF.